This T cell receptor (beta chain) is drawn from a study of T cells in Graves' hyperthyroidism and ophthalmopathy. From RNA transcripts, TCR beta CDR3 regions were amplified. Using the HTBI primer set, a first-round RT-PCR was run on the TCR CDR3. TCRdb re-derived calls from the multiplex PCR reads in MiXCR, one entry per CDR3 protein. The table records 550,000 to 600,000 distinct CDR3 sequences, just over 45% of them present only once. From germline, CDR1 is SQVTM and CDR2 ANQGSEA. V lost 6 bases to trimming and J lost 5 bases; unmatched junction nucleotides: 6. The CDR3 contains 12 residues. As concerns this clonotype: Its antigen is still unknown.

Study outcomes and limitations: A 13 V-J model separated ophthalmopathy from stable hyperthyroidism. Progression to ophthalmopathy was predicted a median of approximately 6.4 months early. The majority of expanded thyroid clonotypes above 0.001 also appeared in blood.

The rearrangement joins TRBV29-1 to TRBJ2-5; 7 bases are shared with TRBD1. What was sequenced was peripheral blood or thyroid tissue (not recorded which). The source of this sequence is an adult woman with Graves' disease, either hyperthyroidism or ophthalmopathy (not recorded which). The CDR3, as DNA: TGCAGCGTAGCGACAGGGTCGGAGACCCAGTACTTC. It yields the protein CSVATGSETQYF. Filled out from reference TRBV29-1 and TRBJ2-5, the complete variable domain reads SAVISQKPSRDICQRGTSLTIQCQVDSQVTMMFWYRQQPGQSLTLIATANQGSEATYESGFVIDKFPISRPNLTFSTLTVSNMSPEDSSIYLCSVATGSETQYFGPGTRLLVL.